This T cell receptor (beta chain) was captured by sequencing in a study of control samples from healthy donors and cancer patients. TCRdb's table, derived via immunoSEQ multiplex PCR, lists solely in-frame clones and lacks some. The sample yields about 100,000 clones, about 88% seen once. Sequences were obtained from blood. This TCR derives from a woman aged 45 to 65 in good health.

CDR3 nucleotide sequence: TGCAGCTCGGGGGGGCCTAGCGGGAGTCGGACAGATACGCAGTATTTT. It codes for CSSGGPSGSRTDTQYF. The J gene is TRBJ2-3, the V gene TRBV29-1, with 10 bases lining up with TRBD2. V gave up 8 bases and J gave up 3 bases; unmatched junction bases: 14. The CDR3 extends over 16 amino acids. CDR1 and CDR2 (germline): SQVTM, ANQGSEA.